This TCR beta chain appears in the sequencing data of a study of blood T cell repertoires in COVID-19 (TCRdb year 2020). Regarding the complete study: Samples covering the acute and convalescent phases of COVID-19 were provided by collaborators in the United States, Italy and Spain. The prospective study material was composed of cDNA or gDNA derived from T cells, B-cell-depleted T cells, or PBMCs. Subjects who had been exposed to COVID-19, were actively infected with it, or had recovered from it provided the deeply sampled blood TCRbeta repertoires that made up the dataset. The repertoires were made available in a free public database intended to serve as a resource for research on the immune response to SARS-CoV-2. The samples were drawn from two sources: the first 160 participants of the ongoing ImmuneRACE study, and 1,254 subjects contributed by 6 global collaborators. Nearly every sample came with metadata listing a de-identified subject ID, COVID-19 status, age in years and sex. Where HLA class I and class II types were available, the types were taken from metadata supplied by the sample provider, not from assay-based typing. Overall study results and their limits: The amount of clinical and demographic metadata varied by source and participant and was provided uncurated.

Participants in the prospective study were enrolled through a virtual design, were aged roughly 18 to 95 years, and lived in 24 United States geographic areas. To assign participants to cohorts, the prospective study relied on clinical history that participants themselves reported in a screening survey and a study questionnaire. ImmuneRACE Cohort 3 recovered participants were defined by two consecutive negative NP/OP PCR tests, healthcare professional clearance, or symptom resolution. In the prospective study, whole blood, serum and a nasopharyngeal or oropharyngeal swab were collected from each participant by mobile phlebotomists. Over a roughly two-month period, participants in the prospective study had the option of providing additional blood draws and questionnaires. Blood samples from the prospective study were shipped frozen or at room temperature prior to DNA extraction. As regards this clone: Its antigen is still unknown. No clone much larger than this one lies a single base away; base qualities are absent.

The immunoSEQ Assay, a bias-controlled multiplex PCR, was used to amplify TCRbeta CDR3 regions from genomic DNA. The authors processed their data as follows. Within the assay, amplification of reference gene primers was used to estimate how many nucleated cells each sample contained. To quantify the absolute abundance of each unique TCRbeta CDR3 rearrangement, sequence reads were collapsed and filtered. For each sample, productive Simpson clonality was calculated as the square root of Simpson's diversity index over productive rearrangements. In its TCRdb copy, this immuneACCESS table keeps in-frame sequences only and misses some clones. Where compared with another copy, unresolved V genes explain less than half of these, and the others have no known cause. V and J calls and clone size are those listed in that table; D and trimming were worked out from the DNA. A total of around 240,000 clones appear in this sample, 70% to 90% of them only once. The top ten clones comprise 1.9% of the sample.

The source is a woman between 45 and 60 years old who had recovered from COVID-19. The sample consisted of PBMCs or T cells enriched from blood (not recorded which).

Here the CDR3 is given as CASRSTGLAGDAAQFF. The DNA sequence reads TGCGCCAGCAGATCCACGGGACTAGCGGGCGACGCGGCGCAGTTCTTC. In this chain, TRBV5-1 is recombined with TRBJ2-1; 12 middle bases align to TRBD2. CDR1 and CDR2 are drawn from the germline V gene: SGHRS, YFSETQ. The CDR3 contains 16 residues, cysteine and phenylalanine counted. Just CDR3 DNA is preserved here, 48 bases in frame from base 1. Ends trimmed: V by 5 bases, J by 12 bases; bases unmatched to a gene: 15.